The 27 T cell receptor beta chains in this list originate from one sample, sequenced in a study of cytotoxic CD8 clonotypes in ibrutinib-treated CLL. Assay used: immunoSEQ multiplex PCR; TCRdb lists only in-frame clones, some missing. The sample holds 14,000 or so clones; roughly two thirds are singletons and the top ten take 5.4%. Sequenced here: PBMCs, sampled before ibrutinib treatment. Receptors were obtained from a human donor with chronic lymphocytic leukemia.

The chain uses TRBV7-3 and TRBJ2-3; 8 nucleotides align to TRBD2. Germline trimming cut 5 bases from V and 1 base from J; bases unmatched to any gene: 8. Germline-derived CDR1 and CDR2 are SGHTA and FQGTGA. CDR3 length: 16 amino acids. CDR3: CASSPETGGGTDTQYF. CDR3 DNA sequence: TGTGCCAGCAGCCCCGAGACGGGGGGGGGCACAGATACGCAGTATTTT.

The chain links TRBV5-1 to TRBJ1-6; D is unresolved. Trimming took 0 bases from V and 5 from J, leaving 3 bases between them. This CDR3 contains 13 residues. The V gene's germline CDR1 is SGHRS and CDR2 YFSETQ. CDR3 in amino acids: CASSLEDNSPLHF. The CDR3 bases are TGCGCCAGCAGCTTGGAGGATAATTCACCCCTCCACTTT.

The rearrangement links TRBV13 to TRBJ1-2; TRBD1 is a possible D gene (6 bases). This CDR3 has 13 amino acids. Germline V gene sequence: CDR1 PRHDT, CDR2 FYEKMQ (reference sequence). Trimming took off 5 bases at V and 6 bases at J, with 13 bases between the two ends. The CDR3 spells CASSPRGGDGYTF. Written as DNA, the CDR3 is TGTGCCAGCAGCCCCCGGGGGGGCGATGGCTACACCTTC.

The chain joins TRBV25-1 to TRBJ2-1; the D call may be TRBD1 or TRBD2 (5 bases each). Germline lookup yields CDR1 MGHDK and CDR2 SYGVNS. The CDR3 sequence is 14 residues long. V gave up 4 bases and J gave up 2 bases, with 9 bases separating them. The CDR3 bases are TGTGCCAGCAGTGTCCGGGGCACCTACAATGAGCAGTTCTTC. Its protein is CASSVRGTYNEQFF. The entire variable domain, with the rest obtained from reference TRBV25-1 and TRBJ2-1, is as follows: EADIYQTPRYLVIGTGKKITLECSQTMGHDKMYWYQQDPGMELHLIHYSYGVNSTEKGDLSSESTVSRIRTEHFPLTLESARPSHTSQYLCASSVRGTYNEQFFGPGTRLTVL.

This clone has more than one count but fewer than ten. The V call is TRBV29-1, the J call TRBJ1-1; D is ambiguous. The CDR3 sequence is 13 residues long. The germline V gene encodes CDR1 SQVTM and CDR2 ANQGSEA. V lost 4 bases and J lost 3, with 12 bases in between. The DNA of the CDR3 is TGCAGCGTTGTGTGGAGATTTGACACTGAAGCTTTCTTT. Its translation is CSVVWRFDTEAFF.

As regards this clone: The junction departs from germline at one end; a sequencing error may be responsible. The chain is built from TRBV7-7 and TRBJ2-3; 9 bases match TRBD2. This CDR3 is built from 16 residues. CDR1 SSHAT and CDR2 FNYEAQ come from the germline V gene (reference sequence). The CDR3 loop is CASSATASGAGDTQYF. The CDR3 DNA follows: TGTGCTAGCAGCGCCACGGCTAGCGGGGCGGGTGATACGCAGTATTTT.

Only a few counts were recorded for this clone. J is TRBJ2-1 and V is TRBV6-6, with D maybe TRBD2 (5 bases). This CDR3 spans 15 amino acids. V was cut by 6 bases and J by 0 bases, with 12 bases left in between. CDR1 and CDR2 from the germline V gene are MNHNY and SVGAGI (reference sequence). Here the CDR3 reads CASSGVVSSYNEQFF. DNA for the CDR3: TGTGCCAGCAGCGGGGTCGTGAGCTCCTACAATGAGCAGTTCTTC.

The rearrangement uses TRBV30 and TRBJ2-1, with D possibly matching TRBD2 (5 bases). CDR1 is GTSNPN and CDR2 is SVGIG in the germline V gene (reference sequence). V shed 1 base and J shed 12 bases, with 10 bases lying between them. The CDR3 loop spans 11 amino acids. CDR3 loop: CAWSAGWGQFF. CDR3 DNA: TGTGCCTGGAGTGCGGGGTGGGGGCAGTTCTTC.

This rearrangement joins TRBV7-9 to TRBJ2-1; D call uncertain. With 5 bases removed from V and 7 bases from J, the gap between germline ends came to 15 bases. The CDR3 consists of 14 residues. CDR1 SEHNR and CDR2 FQNEAQ come from the germline V gene (reference sequence). CDR3 in amino acids: CASSRLQTRNEQFF. The CDR3 coding sequence is TGTGCCAGCAGCCGCCTACAGACCCGAAATGAGCAGTTCTTC. The full variable domain, completed using reference TRBV7-9 and TRBJ2-1, is DTGVSQNPRHKITKRGQNVTFRCDPISEHNRLYWYRQTLGQGPEFLTYFQNEAQLEKSRLLSDRFSAERPKGSFSTLEIQRTEQGDSAMYLCASSRLQTRNEQFFGPGTRLTVL.

This clone was recorded a few times. The chain has TRBV9 and TRBJ2-1; maybe TRBD2 (5 bases). Germline lookup yields CDR1 SGDLS and CDR2 YYNGEE. CDR3 size: 14 residues. V gave up 2 bases and J gave up 10 bases, with 16 bases separating them. CDR3 sequence reads: CASSVYIRGGEQFF. CDR3 bases: TGTGCCAGCAGCGTCTATATCCGGGGTGGGGAGCAGTTCTTC.

The CDR3 loop reads CASRLGRTSGPQETQYF. The CDR3 coding sequence is TGTGCAAGTCGCTTAGGGCGGACTAGCGGGCCACAAGAGACCCAGTACTTC. The chain uses TRBV12-2 and TRBJ2-5; whether TRBD2, the table's D call, matches the DNA was not checked. TRBV12-2 represents a pseudogene. CDR3 length: 17 amino acids.

This clone was counted only a few times. The V gene is TRBV19, the J gene TRBJ1-5; the match to TRBD1 covers 7 bases. Per germline, CDR1 LNHDA and CDR2 SQIVND (reference sequence). The V segment lost 10 bases and the J segment 0 bases; nucleotides outside the gene matches: 6. CDR3 length: 14 residues. CDR3 in DNA: TGTGCCACCCAGACAGGGACTAGCAATCAGCCCCAGCATTTT. Its protein product is CATQTGTSNQPQHF. Looking up the rest from reference TRBV19 and TRBJ1-5 gives the full variable domain: DGGITQSPKYLFRKEGQNVTLSCEQNLNHDAMYWYRQDPGQGLRLIYYSQIVNDFQKGDIAEGYSVSREKKESFPLTVTSAQKNPTAFYLCATQTGTSNQPQHFGDGTRLSIL.

V and J are TRBV7-2 and TRBJ1-5, with 11 bases aligning to TRBD1. This CDR3 is 18 amino acids long. The germline gives CDR1 SGHTA, CDR2 FQGNSA. J lost 8 bases, V lost 1 base, and 13 bases had no gene match. This CDR3 reads CASSLVALGTGGGKPQHF. The CDR3 DNA reads as TGTGCCAGCAGCTTAGTCGCACTTGGGACAGGGGGAGGTAAGCCCCAGCATTTT.

This clone was observed once. This chain links TRBV19 with TRBJ2-3; 9 bases are shared with TRBD1. The CDR3 covers 16 residues. J gave up 4 bases and V 6 bases, and 11 bases lay outside the gene matches. Looked up from germline, CDR1 is LNHDA and CDR2 is SQIVND (reference sequence). DNA for the CDR3: TGTGCCAGTAGCCCAAAGGACAGGGGAAGGGCAGATACGCAGTATTTT. It translates to CASSPKDRGRADTQYF.

This clone was detected a few times. The V and J genes are TRBV5-1 and TRBJ2-1; 8 nucleotides line up with TRBD2. Germline trimming cut 0 bases from V and 6 bases from J; bases unmatched to any gene: 5. CDR3 length equals 15 residues. CDR1 is SGHRS and CDR2 is YFSETQ in the germline V gene. This chain's CDR3 is CASSLALAGGNEQFF. DNA for the CDR3: TGCGCCAGCAGCTTGGCCCTGGCGGGGGGCAATGAGCAGTTCTTC.

V gene TRBV4-3 combines with J gene TRBJ2-3, with 8 nucleotides matching TRBD2. The CDR3 is 17 amino acids. The V and J ends lost 0 bases and 0 bases, in that order; junction bases with no gene match: 5. The germline CDR1 and CDR2 sequences are LGHNA and YSLEER. The CDR3 here is CASSQETSGSSTDTQYF. In DNA form, the CDR3 reads TGCGCCAGCAGCCAAGAAACTAGCGGATCTAGCACAGATACGCAGTATTTT.

V usage is TRBV7-2 and J usage is TRBJ2-1; 8 nucleotides match TRBD2. Germline loops: CDR1 SGHTA, CDR2 FQGNSA. This CDR3 contains 16 residues. V shed 2 bases and J 1 base; nucleotides not matched to a gene: 4. CDR3 protein: CASSLWTSPSYNEQFF. Here the CDR3 DNA reads TGTGCCAGCAGCTTATGGACTAGCCCATCCTACAATGAGCAGTTCTTC. Based on the CDR3 plus reference TRBV7-2 and TRBJ2-1, the full variable domain is GAGVSQSPSNKVTEKGKDVELRCDPISGHTALYWYRQSLGQGLEFLIYFQGNSAPDKSGLPSDRFSAERTGGSVSTLTIQRTQQEDSAVYLCASSLWTSPSYNEQFFGPGTRLTVL.

Relative to its sample, this clone is medium-sized. The DNA of the CDR3 is TGTGCCAGCAGCCAAGAGGGGCCGCTCTCTGGGGCCAACGTCCTGACTTTC. This gives the protein CASSQEGPLSGANVLTF. The chain has TRBV4-2 and TRBJ2-6, with D perhaps matching TRBD1 (5 bases). The CDR3 covers 17 residues. Trimming took 0 bases from V and 0 from J, leaving 9 bases between them. The germline V gene encodes CDR1 LGHNA and CDR2 YNFKEQ.

This rearrangement joins TRBV5-1 to TRBJ1-2, with 9 bases lining up with TRBD1. Germline V gene lookup returns CDR1 SGHRS and CDR2 YFSETQ. CDR3 length equals 14 residues. The trim removed 4 bases at V and 8 bases at J, leaving 9 bases unmatched. The CDR3 sequence: CASSSRTGEEGYTF. CDR3 nucleotides: TGCGCCAGCAGCAGCCGGACAGGGGAGGAGGGCTACACCTTC.

V usage is TRBV2 and J usage is TRBJ1-1; the D gene is possibly TRBD1 (6 bases). Per germline, CDR1 SNHLY and CDR2 FYNNEI. V lost 4 bases, J lost 4 bases, and 16 bases lay in between. CDR3 length: 15 residues. This chain's CDR3 is CASSVRQGFGTEAFF. DNA of the CDR3: TGTGCCAGCAGTGTAAGGCAGGGGTTTGGCACTGAAGCTTTCTTT.

The gene calls are TRBV2 and TRBJ1-5, with a tentative D call TRBD1 (5 bases). The germline CDR1 and CDR2 sequences are SNHLY and FYNNEI. The length of the CDR3 is 15 residues. Trimming stripped 6 bases from V and 6 bases from J, with 18 bases between. CDR3: CASSGDHPGGQPQHF. The CDR3 DNA follows: TGTGCCAGCAGCGGGGACCACCCGGGGGGTCAGCCCCAGCATTTT.

This clone came up a few times. The rearrangement links TRBV6-5 to TRBJ2-7; possibly TRBD2 for D (6 bases). Trimming stripped 6 bases from V and 2 bases from J, with 14 bases between. CDR1 and CDR2 from the germline V gene are MNHEY and SVGAGI. There are 14 residues in the CDR3. CDR3 in DNA: TGTGCCAGCAGGGACGGGGACTGGGCCTACGAGCAGTACTTC. This codes for CASRDGDWAYEQYF.

Only a few counts were recorded for this clone. The genes are TRBV6-1 and TRBJ2-7; TRBD1 might be the D (5 bases). Germline V gene data show CDR1 as MNHNS and CDR2 as SASEGT. This CDR3 has 15 residues. V was pared by 3 bases and J by 5 bases, with 17 bases between. The DNA for the CDR3 is TGTGCCAGCAGTGACCTGGGGCGGAAGACTCACGAGCAGTACTTC. Translating it yields CASSDLGRKTHEQYF.

This clone is categorized as medium-sized. The rearrangement uses TRBV5-3 and TRBJ2-7; 13 bases are shared with TRBD2. TRBV5-3 is filed as an ORF, its function uncertain. V lost 3 bases and J lost 5; bases outside the gene matches: 5. This CDR3 spans 15 amino acids. The CDR3 loop is CARSSGLAGLNEQYF. In DNA form, the CDR3 reads TGTGCCAGAAGCTCGGGACTAGCGGGACTCAACGAGCAGTACTTC.

The chain joins TRBV7-3 to TRBJ2-3; D possibly corresponds to TRBD1 (5 bases). V lost 4 bases, J lost 4 bases, and 12 bases lay in between. Germline loops: CDR1 SGHTA, CDR2 FQGTGA. The CDR3 runs to 14 residues. The CDR3 coding sequence is TGTGCCAGCAGCTCCACAGGCATTGCAGATACGCAGTATTTT. Amino acids: CASSSTGIADTQYF.

The genes are TRBV29-1 and TRBJ2-1; no reliable D call. Trimming removed 1 base from V and 6 bases from J, with 16 bases in between. Germline V gives CDR1 SQVTM, CDR2 ANQGSEA. This CDR3 comprises 15 residues. DNA of the CDR3: TGCAGCGTTGAAGGGCCCAGGCAGGCACCCAATGAGCAGTTCTTC. It specifies CSVEGPRQAPNEQFF.

The J gene is TRBJ2-7, the V gene TRBV9; D is unclear. The V gene's germline CDR1 is SGDLS and CDR2 YYNGEE. Deletions cut 4 bases from V and 0 bases from J, with 17 bases between. The length of the CDR3 is 16 residues. Here the CDR3 DNA reads TGTGCCAGCAGCCACAACCCCAGCCTACACTCCTACGAGCAGTACTTC. Encoded protein: CASSHNPSLHSYEQYF.